The rows below give T cell receptor beta chains drawn from one sample of a study of immune heterogeneity within non-small cell lung tumors. From the multiplex PCR reads, TCRdb called clonotypes with MiXCR, one entry per CDR3 protein. Among 20,000 to 25,000 distinct CDR3 sequences listed, approximately 26% were seen once. The sample comprised lung tumor tissue. These receptors were obtained from a man aged 35 to 55 with non-small cell lung cancer. CDR3s include the opening cysteine and the closing phenylalanine or tryptophan. Each record gives: CDR3 protein, CDR3 DNA, J gene, V gene, D gene, clone size. D genes are given only for firm matches. Clone size is given for some rows only: seen once, a few or many times, or a class if the clone is expanded.

CDR3 protein: CASIGTRAGELFF; CDR3 DNA: TGTGCCAGTATTGGGACCAGAGCCGGGGAGCTGTTTTTT; J gene: TRBJ2-2; V gene: TRBV19; D gene: NA; clone size: NA
CDR3 protein: CASNPRTSSYNEQFF; CDR3 DNA: TGTGCCAGCAACCCCCGGACTAGCTCCTACAATGAGCAGTTCTTC; J gene: TRBJ2-1; V gene: TRBV7-9; D gene: TRBD2; clone size: many
CDR3 protein: CANSQLTGQQFF; CDR3 DNA: TGCGCCAACAGCCAACTTACAGGGCAGCAGTTCTTC; J gene: TRBJ2-1; V gene: TRBV5-1; D gene: NA; clone size: NA
CDR3 protein: CASSHRSSYGYTF; CDR3 DNA: TGTGCCAGCAGTCACAGAAGCTCCTATGGCTACACCTTC; J gene: TRBJ1-2; V gene: TRBV6-1; D gene: NA; clone size: many
CDR3 protein: CAINKGLAGPGELFF; CDR3 DNA: TGTGCCATCAACAAGGGACTAGCGGGACCCGGGGAGCTGTTTTTT; J gene: TRBJ2-2; V gene: TRBV10-3; D gene: TRBD2; clone size: few
CDR3 protein: CASSFLGDEQYF; CDR3 DNA: TGTGCCAGCAGCTTCTTAGGGGATGAGCAGTACTTC; J gene: TRBJ2-7; V gene: TRBV7-8; D gene: NA; clone size: many
CDR3 protein: CASSYYNTDTQYF; CDR3 DNA: TGTGCCAGCAGTTACTATAACACAGATACGCAGTATTTT; J gene: TRBJ2-3; V gene: TRBV6-5; D gene: NA; clone size: NA
CDR3 protein: CASSPAGTSYNEQFF; CDR3 DNA: TGCGCCAGCAGCCCCGCCGGGACTAGCTACAATGAGCAGTTCTTC; J gene: TRBJ2-1; V gene: TRBV10-1; D gene: TRBD2; clone size: few
CDR3 protein: CASSLALLPSEQYF; CDR3 DNA: TGTGCCAGCAGCTTAGCTCTGCTCCCTAGCGAGCAGTACTTC; J gene: TRBJ2-7; V gene: TRBV11-3; D gene: NA; clone size: NA
CDR3 protein: CAWRRQGSGEQFF; CDR3 DNA: TGTGCCTGGAGACGACAGGGGTCGGGTGAGCAGTTCTTC; J gene: TRBJ2-1; V gene: TRBV30; D gene: TRBD1; clone size: few
CDR3 protein: CASSSRQGLYGYTF; CDR3 DNA: TGTGCCAGCAGTAGTCGACAGGGTTTGTATGGCTACACCTTC; J gene: TRBJ1-2; V gene: TRBV27; D gene: TRBD1; clone size: medium-sized
CDR3 protein: CASSLTENTEAFF; CDR3 DNA: TGTGCCAGCAGTTTGACGGAGAACACTGAAGCTTTCTTT; J gene: TRBJ1-1; V gene: TRBV12-3/TRBV12-4; D gene: NA; clone size: many
CDR3 protein: CASSVGTGGFGLGRYEQYF; CDR3 DNA: TGCGCCAGCAGTGTCGGGACAGGGGGTTTTGGGCTAGGGCGATACGAGCAGTACTTC; J gene: TRBJ2-7; V gene: TRBV10-1; D gene: TRBD1; clone size: NA
CDR3 protein: CSVSRGSSETQYF; CDR3 DNA: TGCAGCGTTTCAAGAGGGAGTTCAGAGACCCAGTACTTC; J gene: TRBJ2-5; V gene: TRBV29-1; D gene: NA; clone size: NA
CDR3 protein: CASRPWDTSTEAFF; CDR3 DNA: TGTGCCAGCAGACCCTGGGACACTAGCACTGAAGCTTTCTTT; J gene: TRBJ1-1; V gene: TRBV6-2/TRBV6-3; D gene: NA; clone size: NA
CDR3 protein: CASSFGTSPEQYF; CDR3 DNA: TGTGCCAGCAGCTTTGGGACTAGCCCCGAGCAGTACTTC; J gene: TRBJ2-7; V gene: TRBV5-6; D gene: TRBD2; clone size: many
CDR3 protein: CATGGAGATSQETQYF; CDR3 DNA: TGTGCCACCGGTGGCGCTGGGGCAACCTCACAAGAGACCCAGTACTTC; J gene: TRBJ2-5; V gene: TRBV24-1; D gene: NA; clone size: NA
CDR3 protein: CASSPTGGYSGELFF; CDR3 DNA: TGTGCCAGCAGCCCAACCGGGGGTTACTCCGGGGAGCTGTTTTTT; J gene: TRBJ2-2; V gene: TRBV7-3; D gene: NA; clone size: NA
CDR3 protein: CASSQGTGKAFF; CDR3 DNA: TGTGCCAGCAGCCAGGGGACGGGGAAAGCTTTCTTT; J gene: TRBJ1-1; V gene: TRBV3-1; D gene: NA; clone size: medium-sized
CDR3 protein: CASSLLGRGSTDTQYF; CDR3 DNA: TGTGCCAGCAGTTTATTGGGTAGGGGGAGCACAGATACGCAGTATTTT; J gene: TRBJ2-3; V gene: TRBV27; D gene: NA; clone size: few
CDR3 protein: CASSGSGTGDSYEQYF; CDR3 DNA: TGTGCCAGCAGCGGGAGTGGGACAGGGGACTCCTACGAGCAGTACTTC; J gene: TRBJ2-7; V gene: TRBV5-6; D gene: TRBD1; clone size: few
CDR3 protein: CASSLAGGGNTIYF; CDR3 DNA: TGTGCCAGCAGTTTAGCAGGGGGAGGAAACACCATATATTTT; J gene: TRBJ1-3; V gene: TRBV12-3/TRBV12-4; D gene: NA; clone size: many
CDR3 protein: CASSFRDEQYF; CDR3 DNA: TGCGCCAGCAGCTTCAGGGACGAGCAGTACTTC; J gene: TRBJ2-7; V gene: TRBV5-1; D gene: NA; clone size: many
CDR3 protein: CASVGSNYGYTF; CDR3 DNA: TGTGCCAGCGTGGGAAGTAACTATGGCTACACCTTC; J gene: TRBJ1-2; V gene: TRBV6-1; D gene: NA; clone size: many
CDR3 protein: CASSIVARSSGANVLTF; CDR3 DNA: TGTGCCAGTAGTATAGTGGCCCGGAGCTCTGGGGCCAACGTCCTGACTTTC; J gene: TRBJ2-6; V gene: TRBV19; D gene: NA; clone size: many
CDR3 protein: CASSPSVSYEQYF; CDR3 DNA: TGTGCCAGCAGTCCGAGCGTCTCCTACGAGCAGTACTTC; J gene: TRBJ2-7; V gene: TRBV6-1; D gene: NA; clone size: many
CDR3 protein: CATSDLSGRYNEQFF; CDR3 DNA: TGTGCCACCAGTGATTTGAGTGGGCGTTACAATGAGCAGTTCTTC; J gene: TRBJ2-1; V gene: TRBV24-1; D gene: NA; clone size: many
CDR3 protein: CASSFRTQETQYF; CDR3 DNA: TGTGCCAGTAGTTTCAGGACCCAAGAGACCCAGTACTTC; J gene: TRBJ2-5; V gene: TRBV19; D gene: NA; clone size: NA
CDR3 protein: CASSQGRSGLGTDTQYF; CDR3 DNA: TGTGCCAGCAGCCAAGGGCGATCGGGGTTGGGCACAGATACGCAGTATTTT; J gene: TRBJ2-3; V gene: TRBV4-2; D gene: NA; clone size: once
CDR3 protein: CANTPRGAPQETQYF; CDR3 DNA: TGTGCCAACACCCCTCGGGGTGCCCCACAAGAGACCCAGTACTTC; J gene: TRBJ2-5; V gene: TRBV6-2/TRBV6-3; D gene: NA; clone size: NA
CDR3 protein: CASSTPDNPLNEQFF; CDR3 DNA: TGTGCCAGCAGCACGCCGGACAACCCTCTAAATGAGCAGTTCTTC; J gene: TRBJ2-1; V gene: TRBV12-3/TRBV12-4; D gene: NA; clone size: many
CDR3 protein: CASSLLAMSSYNEQFF; CDR3 DNA: TGTGCCAGCAGTCTACTAGCGATGAGCTCCTACAATGAGCAGTTCTTC; J gene: TRBJ2-1; V gene: TRBV12-3/TRBV12-4; D gene: TRBD2; clone size: many
CDR3 protein: CASTVAGVGSKYF; CDR3 DNA: TGTGCCAGCACCGTAGCGGGGGTCGGGTCGAAGTACTTC; J gene: TRBJ2-7; V gene: TRBV27; D gene: TRBD2; clone size: medium-sized
CDR3 protein: CAIRAGTGNEQYF; CDR3 DNA: TGTGCCATCAGGGCCGGGACAGGGAACGAGCAGTACTTC; J gene: TRBJ2-7; V gene: TRBV10-3; D gene: TRBD1; clone size: many
CDR3 protein: CASSLAAGRNQPQHF; CDR3 DNA: TGTGCCAGCAGCTTAGCGGCAGGGAGAAATCAGCCCCAGCATTTT; J gene: TRBJ1-5; V gene: TRBV7-2; D gene: NA; clone size: NA
CDR3 protein: CASSPNPGETQYF; CDR3 DNA: TGTGCCAGCAGCCCGAACCCGGGGGAGACCCAGTACTTC; J gene: TRBJ2-5; V gene: TRBV11-3; D gene: NA; clone size: NA
CDR3 protein: CASSDGQPEAFF; CDR3 DNA: TGTGCCAGCAGTGACGGACAGCCAGAAGCTTTCTTT; J gene: TRBJ1-1; V gene: TRBV11-3; D gene: NA; clone size: few
CDR3 protein: CASSHGTAGYTF; CDR3 DNA: TGTGCCAGCAGCCATGGGACTGCAGGCTACACCTTC; J gene: TRBJ1-2; V gene: TRBV3-1; D gene: NA; clone size: NA
CDR3 protein: CASSLVLYSGQMNTEAFF; CDR3 DNA: TGCGCCAGCAGCTTGGTTTTATATTCGGGACAAATGAACACTGAAGCTTTCTTT; J gene: TRBJ1-1; V gene: TRBV5-1; D gene: NA; clone size: few
CDR3 protein: CASSQDRLAGAGGELFF; CDR3 DNA: TGCGCCAGCAGCCAAGATCGGCTAGCGGGAGCCGGCGGGGAGCTGTTTTTT; J gene: TRBJ2-2; V gene: TRBV4-1; D gene: TRBD2; clone size: NA
CDR3 protein: CSARDRQLGYTF; CDR3 DNA: TGCAGTGCTAGAGATCGCCAGTTGGGCTACACCTTC; J gene: TRBJ1-2; V gene: TRBV20-1; D gene: NA; clone size: few
CDR3 protein: CASQSGRRELFF; CDR3 DNA: TGTGCCAGCCAGAGCGGACGGCGGGAGCTGTTTTTT; J gene: TRBJ2-2; V gene: TRBV11-3; D gene: NA; clone size: few
CDR3 protein: CSARASGSPRSYNEQFF; CDR3 DNA: TGCAGTGCTAGGGCTAGCGGGAGCCCGCGGTCCTACAATGAGCAGTTCTTC; J gene: TRBJ2-1; V gene: TRBV20-1; D gene: TRBD2; clone size: few
CDR3 protein: CASSLAEDTQYF; CDR3 DNA: TGTGCCAGCAGCTTAGCCGAAGATACGCAGTATTTT; J gene: TRBJ2-3; V gene: TRBV7-9; D gene: NA; clone size: NA
CDR3 protein: CASSYNSRVLTYNEQFF; CDR3 DNA: TGTGCCAGCAGTTACAACTCCAGGGTGTTGACCTACAATGAGCAGTTCTTC; J gene: TRBJ2-1; V gene: TRBV6-2/TRBV6-3; D gene: NA; clone size: NA
CDR3 protein: CASSKGLTGDETQYF; CDR3 DNA: TGTGCCAGTAGTAAAGGCCTGACAGGGGACGAGACCCAGTACTTC; J gene: TRBJ2-5; V gene: TRBV19; D gene: TRBD1; clone size: few
CDR3 protein: CASSLASPEQYF; CDR3 DNA: TGTGCCAGCAGCTTAGCTTCTCCCGAGCAGTACTTC; J gene: TRBJ2-7; V gene: TRBV7-8; D gene: NA; clone size: many
CDR3 protein: CARSFSDNSPLHF; CDR3 DNA: TGCGCCAGAAGCTTTAGCGATAATTCACCCCTCCACTTT; J gene: TRBJ1-6; V gene: TRBV5-1; D gene: NA; clone size: NA
CDR3 protein: CASSSGFGVVHEQFF; CDR3 DNA: TGTGCCAGCAGCTCAGGGTTCGGTGTAGTGCATGAGCAGTTCTTC; J gene: TRBJ2-1; V gene: TRBV11-3; D gene: NA; clone size: once
CDR3 protein: CSVETPGQTTGPNYGYTF; CDR3 DNA: TGCAGCGTTGAAACCCCCGGACAGACGACGGGTCCCAACTATGGCTACACCTTC; J gene: TRBJ1-2; V gene: TRBV29-1; D gene: NA; clone size: many
CDR3 protein: CSAVLAGGLNEQYF; CDR3 DNA: TGCAGTGCTGTACTAGCGGGAGGTTTGAACGAGCAGTACTTC; J gene: TRBJ2-7; V gene: TRBV20-1; D gene: TRBD2; clone size: NA
CDR3 protein: CASSHLAFGSYEQYF; CDR3 DNA: TGTGCCAGTAGTCACCTAGCGTTCGGCTCCTACGAGCAGTACTTC; J gene: TRBJ2-7; V gene: TRBV19; D gene: NA; clone size: many
CDR3 protein: CVTSRNRDFGTDTQYF; CDR3 DNA: TGTGTCACCAGCAGGAACAGGGACTTCGGCACAGATACGCAGTATTTT; J gene: TRBJ2-3; V gene: TRBV15; D gene: NA; clone size: NA
CDR3 protein: CASSYSGTDPLTQYF; CDR3 DNA: TGTGCCAGCAGTTACTCGGGGACGGACCCCCTGACCCAGTACTTC; J gene: TRBJ2-5; V gene: TRBV6-6; D gene: NA; clone size: few
CDR3 protein: CSVGNGGQINEQFF; CDR3 DNA: TGCAGCGTCGGCAATGGGGGACAGATCAATGAGCAGTTCTTC; J gene: TRBJ2-1; V gene: TRBV29-1; D gene: TRBD1; clone size: NA
CDR3 protein: CASSFASGTNTGELFF; CDR3 DNA: TGTGCCAGCAGCTTCGCTAGCGGAACGAACACCGGGGAGCTGTTTTTT; J gene: TRBJ2-2; V gene: TRBV7-3; D gene: TRBD2; clone size: few
CDR3 protein: CASSFGNREGQQYF; CDR3 DNA: TGTGCCAGCAGTTTTGGGAACAGGGAAGGCCAGCAGTACTTC; J gene: TRBJ2-7; V gene: TRBV12-3/TRBV12-4; D gene: NA; clone size: many
CDR3 protein: CASSPWDGSSYNEQFF; CDR3 DNA: TGTGCCAGCAGCCCATGGGACGGAAGCTCCTACAATGAGCAGTTCTTC; J gene: TRBJ2-1; V gene: TRBV11-3; D gene: NA; clone size: NA
CDR3 protein: CASSPGLIRNTGELFF; CDR3 DNA: TGTGCCAGCAGCCCCGGACTGATCCGGAACACCGGGGAGCTGTTTTTT; J gene: TRBJ2-2; V gene: TRBV7-8; D gene: NA; clone size: NA
CDR3 protein: CASSQQGQGTF; CDR3 DNA: TGTGCCAGCAGCCAACAGGGGCAGGGCACCTTC; J gene: TRBJ1-2; V gene: TRBV2; D gene: TRBD1; clone size: many